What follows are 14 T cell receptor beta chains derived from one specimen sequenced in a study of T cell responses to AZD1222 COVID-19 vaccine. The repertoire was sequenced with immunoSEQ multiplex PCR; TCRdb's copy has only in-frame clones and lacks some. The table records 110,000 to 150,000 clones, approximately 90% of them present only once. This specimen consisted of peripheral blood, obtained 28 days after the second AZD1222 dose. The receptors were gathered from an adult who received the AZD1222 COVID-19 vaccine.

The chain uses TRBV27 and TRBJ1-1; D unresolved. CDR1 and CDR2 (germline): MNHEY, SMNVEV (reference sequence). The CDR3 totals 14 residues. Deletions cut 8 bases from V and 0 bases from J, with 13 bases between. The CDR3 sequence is CASQFLGLNTEAFF. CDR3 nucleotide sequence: TGTGCCAGCCAGTTTTTGGGCCTGAACACTGAAGCTTTCTTT.

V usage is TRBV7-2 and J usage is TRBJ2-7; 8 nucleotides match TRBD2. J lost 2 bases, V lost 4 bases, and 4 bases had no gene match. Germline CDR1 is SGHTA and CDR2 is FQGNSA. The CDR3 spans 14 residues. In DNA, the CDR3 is TGTGCCAGCAGCTCCGAAGCGGGGGCCTACGAGCAGTACTTC. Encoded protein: CASSSEAGAYEQYF.

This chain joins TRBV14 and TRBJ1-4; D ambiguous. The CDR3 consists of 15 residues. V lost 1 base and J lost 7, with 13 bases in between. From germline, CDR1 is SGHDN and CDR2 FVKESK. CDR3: CASSQGGYVGEKLFF. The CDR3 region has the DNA TGTGCCAGCAGCCAAGGCGGGTACGTCGGTGAAAAACTGTTTTTT.

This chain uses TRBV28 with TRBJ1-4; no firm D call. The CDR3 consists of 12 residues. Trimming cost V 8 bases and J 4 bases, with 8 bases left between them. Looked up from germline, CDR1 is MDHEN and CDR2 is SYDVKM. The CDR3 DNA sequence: TGTGCCAGCGCAAAGGGTAATGAAAAACTGTTTTTT. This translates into CASAKGNEKLFF.

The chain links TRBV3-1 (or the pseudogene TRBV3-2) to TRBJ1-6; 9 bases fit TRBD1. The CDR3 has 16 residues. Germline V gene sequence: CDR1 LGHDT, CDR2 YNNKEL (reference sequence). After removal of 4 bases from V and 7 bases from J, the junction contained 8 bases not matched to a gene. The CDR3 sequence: CASSRQGGRSNSPLHF. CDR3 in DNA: TGTGCCAGCAGCCGACAGGGGGGGCGGTCAAATTCACCCCTCCACTTT.

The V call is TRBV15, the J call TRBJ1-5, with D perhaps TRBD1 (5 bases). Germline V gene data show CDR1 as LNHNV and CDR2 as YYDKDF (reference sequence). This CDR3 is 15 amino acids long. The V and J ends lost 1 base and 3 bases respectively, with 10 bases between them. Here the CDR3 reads CATSRAAGFNQPQHF. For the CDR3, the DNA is TGTGCCACCAGCAGAGCAGCAGGGTTCAATCAGCCCCAGCATTTT.

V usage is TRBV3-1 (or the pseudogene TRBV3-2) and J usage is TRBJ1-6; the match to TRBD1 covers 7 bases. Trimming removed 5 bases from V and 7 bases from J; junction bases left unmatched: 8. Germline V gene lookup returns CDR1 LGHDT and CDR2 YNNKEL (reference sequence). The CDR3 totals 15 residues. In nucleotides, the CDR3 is TGTGCCAGCAGCTCTCCTCGGGACAGAAATTCACCCCTCCACTTT. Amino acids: CASSSPRDRNSPLHF.

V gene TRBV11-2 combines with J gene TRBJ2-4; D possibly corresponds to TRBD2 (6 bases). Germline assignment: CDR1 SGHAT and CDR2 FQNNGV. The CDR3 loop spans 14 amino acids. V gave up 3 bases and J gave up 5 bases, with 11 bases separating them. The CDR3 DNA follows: TGTGCCAGCAGCTTTCAGCGGGTAGAAAACATTCAGTACTTC. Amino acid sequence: CASSFQRVENIQYF.

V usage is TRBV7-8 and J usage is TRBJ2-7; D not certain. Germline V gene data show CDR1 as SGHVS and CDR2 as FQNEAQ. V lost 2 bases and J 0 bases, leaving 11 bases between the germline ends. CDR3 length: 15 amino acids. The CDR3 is CASSLRSVYSYEQYF. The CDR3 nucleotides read TGTGCCAGCAGCTTAAGGTCGGTCTACTCCTACGAGCAGTACTTC.

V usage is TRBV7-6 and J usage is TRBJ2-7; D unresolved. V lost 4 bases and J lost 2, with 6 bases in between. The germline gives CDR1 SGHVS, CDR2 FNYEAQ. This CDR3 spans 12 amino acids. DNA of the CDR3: TGTGCCAGCAGCTCATATACCTACGAGCAGTACTTC. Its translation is CASSSYTYEQYF.

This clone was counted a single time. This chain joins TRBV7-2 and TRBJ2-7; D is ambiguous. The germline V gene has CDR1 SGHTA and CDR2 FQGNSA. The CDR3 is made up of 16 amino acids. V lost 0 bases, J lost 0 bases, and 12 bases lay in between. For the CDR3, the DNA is TGTGCCAGCAGCTTAGCGGGGAACAGCAGCTCCTACGAGCAGTACTTC. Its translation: CASSLAGNSSSYEQYF.

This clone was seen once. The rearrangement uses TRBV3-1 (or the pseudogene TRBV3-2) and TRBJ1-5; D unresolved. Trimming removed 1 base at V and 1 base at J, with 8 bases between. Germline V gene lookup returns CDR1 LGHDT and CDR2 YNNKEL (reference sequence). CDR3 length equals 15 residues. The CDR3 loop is CASSQGVLSNQPQHF. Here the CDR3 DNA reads TGTGCCAGCAGCCAAGGAGTCCTAAGCAATCAGCCCCAGCATTTT.

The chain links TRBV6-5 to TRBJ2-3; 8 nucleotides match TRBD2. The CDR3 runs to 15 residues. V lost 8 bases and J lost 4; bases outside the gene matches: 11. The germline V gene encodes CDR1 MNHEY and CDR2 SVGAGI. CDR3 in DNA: TGTGCCAGCCCCTCCGGGACGGGGGGGCCAGATACGCAGTATTTT. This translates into CASPSGTGGPDTQYF.

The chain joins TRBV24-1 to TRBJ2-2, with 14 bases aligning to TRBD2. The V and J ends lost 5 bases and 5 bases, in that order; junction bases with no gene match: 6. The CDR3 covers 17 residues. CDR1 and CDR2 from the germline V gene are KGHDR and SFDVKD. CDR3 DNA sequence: TGTGCCACCAGTGGCTTGACTAGCGGGAGGGGAACCGGGGAGCTGTTTTTT. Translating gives CATSGLTSGRGTGELFF.